This T cell receptor beta chain was sequenced in a study of blood T cell repertoires in COVID-19. J lost 0 bases, V lost 4 bases, and 5 bases had no gene match. The CDR3 runs 15 residues. Germline CDR1 reads SGHAT; CDR2 reads FQDESV (reference sequence). The assay was immunoSEQ multiplex PCR, and TCRdb's table has in-frame clones only and misses some. The data hold fewer than 400,000 clones, with approximately 89% observed a single time. The sequence derives from a woman aged 25 to 45 with COVID-19, enrolled during active disease. The sample comprised peripheral blood. The J gene is TRBJ1-1, the V gene TRBV11-1; 7 bases fit TRBD1. This CDR3 is CASSSLTGMNTEAFF. The CDR3 DNA is TGTGCCAGCAGCTCGTTGACAGGGATGAACACTGAAGCTTTCTTT.